This entry describes one T cell receptor (beta chain). Its antigen is undetermined. Looked up from germline, CDR1 is MRHNA and CDR2 is SNTAGT. The CDR3 covers 15 residues. V lost 2 bases and J lost 9; bases outside the gene matches: 7. The source of the sample is a study of shared clonotypes between healthy human individuals. Study-wide points: The generation probabilities recorded for non-shared clonotypes fell below those of clonotypes shared by all four donors.

Clones were sequenced by immunoSEQ multiplex PCR, and TCRdb holds only the in-frame ones, with some missing. The repertoire has about 2.3 million clones, approximately 93% of them found once; the top ten carry 0.39%. The chain has TRBV6-4 and TRBJ2-1, with 10 bases that match TRBD2. This TCR derives from a man in his late teens or twenties in good health. Some clones in this sample may be carry-over from other donors' samples. Input material: naive CD4+ T cells from PBMCs. As to subset: CD45RA+ positively selected. Written as DNA, the CDR3 is TGTGCCAGCAGTGACAGCGGGAGGGGTCAGGGTGAGCAGTTCTTC. Translation gives CASSDSGRGQGEQFF.